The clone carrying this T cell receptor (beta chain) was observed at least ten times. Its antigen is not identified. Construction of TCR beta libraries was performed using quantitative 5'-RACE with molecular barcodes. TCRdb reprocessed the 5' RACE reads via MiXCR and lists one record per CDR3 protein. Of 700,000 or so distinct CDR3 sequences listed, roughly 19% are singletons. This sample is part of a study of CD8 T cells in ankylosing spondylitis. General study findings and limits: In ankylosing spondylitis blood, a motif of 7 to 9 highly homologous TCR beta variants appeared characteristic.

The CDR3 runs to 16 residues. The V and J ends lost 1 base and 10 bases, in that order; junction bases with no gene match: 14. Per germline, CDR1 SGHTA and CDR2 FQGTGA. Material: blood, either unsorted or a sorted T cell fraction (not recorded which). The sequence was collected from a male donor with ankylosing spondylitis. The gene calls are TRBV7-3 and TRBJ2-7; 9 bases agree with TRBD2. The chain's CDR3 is CASSLNPGGSGGPQYF. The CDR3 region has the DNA TGTGCCAGCAGCTTAAATCCGGGTGGTAGCGGGGGCCCACAGTACTTC.